A single sample gave rise to the 3 T cell receptor beta chains below, sequenced in a study of T-cell reconstitution after alpha-beta-depleted transplantation in children. Preparing the TCRbeta library involved the use of unique molecular identifiers. One entry per CDR3 protein results from TCRdb running MiXCR on the PCR reads. The data contain about 900,000 distinct CDR3 sequences, under 30% of them singletons. Sample: PBMCs, mostly from graft donor cells, taken 360 days after TCRalphabeta/CD19-depleted stem cell transplant. These receptors all stem from a boy in the first two years of life who had a stem cell transplant for SCID, so the T cells may come from the graft donor.

The chain recombines TRBV29-1 with TRBJ2-2; D uncertain. CDR1 and CDR2 (germline): SQVTM, ANQGSEA. V shed 4 bases and J shed 4 bases, with 10 bases lying between them. This CDR3 contains 13 residues. In DNA form, the CDR3 reads TGCAGCGTTGTTGCCCGAATCACCGGGGAGCTGTTTTTT. Residues: CSVVARITGELFF.

The V gene is TRBV7-8, the J gene TRBJ2-2, with D unclear. Germline loops: CDR1 SGHVS, CDR2 FQNEAQ. The CDR3 is 14 amino acids. Trimming took 0 bases from V and 4 from J, leaving 6 bases between them. The CDR3 is CASSLAGFTGELFF. DNA for the CDR3: TGTGCCAGCAGCTTAGCGGGGTTCACCGGGGAGCTGTTTTTT. Looking up the rest from reference TRBV7-8 and TRBJ2-2 gives the full variable domain: GAGVSQSPRYKVAKRGQDVALRCDPISGHVSLFWYQQALGQGPEFLTYFQNEAQLDKSGLPSDRFFAERPEGSVSTLKIQRTQQEDSAVYLCASSLAGFTGELFFGEGSRLTVL.

The V gene is TRBV29-1, the J gene TRBJ2-5; 7 bases align to TRBD1. This CDR3 is built from 14 residues. Germline V lookup: CDR1 SQVTM, CDR2 ANQGSEA. Trimming removed 4 bases from V and 2 bases from J; junction bases left unmatched: 7. CDR3 sequence: CSVGFGTAQETQYF. CDR3 in DNA: TGCAGCGTTGGCTTCGGGACAGCTCAAGAGACCCAGTACTTC.